This T cell receptor (beta chain) was observed in a study of cytomegalovirus exposure and HLA in healthy donors. Study-level points and caveats: Later analysis identified a missense DCLRE1C variant that was linked to TCR beta V- and J-gene trimming.

In the case of this clone: Its antigen is as yet unknown.

V shed 2 bases and J shed 12 bases, with 20 bases lying between them. Germline CDR1 and CDR2: MDHEN and SYDVKM. The CDR3 spans 14 residues. The study ran its PCR with 60 Vbeta and 13 Jbeta primers. Using immunoSEQ multiplex PCR, the repertoire was profiled, and TCRdb retains in-frame clones only, with some absent. The sample yields approximately 150,000 clones, almost 85% seen once. The origin of this receptor is a woman between 55 and 75 years old in good health and CMV-seropositive. The rearrangement links TRBV28 to TRBJ2-7, with a weak D call TRBD2 (6 bases). Sequencing was done on a sample of PBMCs. CDR3 protein: CASSLTGSTLGGYF. Here the CDR3 DNA reads TGTGCCAGCAGTTTAACGGGGTCCACTTTGGGGGGGTACTTC.